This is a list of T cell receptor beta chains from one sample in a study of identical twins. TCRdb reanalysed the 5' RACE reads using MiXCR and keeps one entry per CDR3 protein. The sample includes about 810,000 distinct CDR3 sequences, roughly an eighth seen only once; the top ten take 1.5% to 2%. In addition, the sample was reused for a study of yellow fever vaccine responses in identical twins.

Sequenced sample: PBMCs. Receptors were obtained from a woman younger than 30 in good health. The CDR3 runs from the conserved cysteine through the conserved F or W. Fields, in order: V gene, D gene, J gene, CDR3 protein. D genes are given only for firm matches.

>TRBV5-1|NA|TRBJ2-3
CASKVGGAGTDTQYF
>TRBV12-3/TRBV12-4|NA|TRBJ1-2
CASAIKTGEDGYTF
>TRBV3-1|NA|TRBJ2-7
CASSQAWGTQAYEQYF
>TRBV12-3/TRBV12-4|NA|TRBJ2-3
CASSFWVGTDTQYF
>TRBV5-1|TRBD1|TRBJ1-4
CASSDGQGGEKLFF
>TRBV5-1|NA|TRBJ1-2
CASSEGQHYGYTF
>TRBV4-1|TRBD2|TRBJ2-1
CASSQSSGGAWDEQFF
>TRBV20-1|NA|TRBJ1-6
CSARDTYNSPLHF
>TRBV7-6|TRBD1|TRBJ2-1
CASSIRDSTYNEQFF
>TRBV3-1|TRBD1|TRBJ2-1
CASSQGTWTGGEQFF
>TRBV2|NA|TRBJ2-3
CASRSITQYF
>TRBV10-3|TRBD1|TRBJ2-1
CAISSGTGGSDNEQFF
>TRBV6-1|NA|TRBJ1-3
CASRKQGRSGNTIYF
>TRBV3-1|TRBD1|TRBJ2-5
CASSQRQGVGAETQYF
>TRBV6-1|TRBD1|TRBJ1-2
CAIKEHRGYGYTF
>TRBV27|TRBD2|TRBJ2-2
CASSFRSRRLADTGELFF
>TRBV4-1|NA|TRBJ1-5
CASSQGQRDGPQHF
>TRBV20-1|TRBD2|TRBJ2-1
CSARTSGSQSSYNEQFF
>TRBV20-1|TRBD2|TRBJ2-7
CSAVLAGENEQYF
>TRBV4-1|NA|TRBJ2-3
CASSQKARWESTDTQYF
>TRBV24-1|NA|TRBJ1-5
CATSLEGGFGQPQHF
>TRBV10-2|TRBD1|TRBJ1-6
CASSESDRAGSSPLHF
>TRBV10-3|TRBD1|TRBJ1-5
CAIRPTGGGGQPQHF
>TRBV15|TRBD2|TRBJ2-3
CATSPPSGGGSTDTQYF
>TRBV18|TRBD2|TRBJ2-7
CASSPGEGPYEQYF
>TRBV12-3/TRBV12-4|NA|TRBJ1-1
CASSLNPGTEAFF
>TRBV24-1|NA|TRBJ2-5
CATSDSALGTQYF
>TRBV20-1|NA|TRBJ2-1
CSALPGTGYNEQFF
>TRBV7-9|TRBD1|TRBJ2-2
CASSQPGQANTGELFF
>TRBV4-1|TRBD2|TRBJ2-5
CASSQAKGTSREETQYF
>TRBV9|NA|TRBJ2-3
CASSDPRGLDTQYF
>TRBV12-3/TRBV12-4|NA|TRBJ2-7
CASRGEHEQYF
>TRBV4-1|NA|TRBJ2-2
CASSARAGAPGELFF
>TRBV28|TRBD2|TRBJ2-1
CASIAGSGRHNEQFF
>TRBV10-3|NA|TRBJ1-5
CAISDREERQPQHF
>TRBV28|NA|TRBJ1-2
CASSTHRDGSNYGYTF
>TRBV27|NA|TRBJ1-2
CASMGPNYGYTF
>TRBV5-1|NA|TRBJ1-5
CASSLEGLGQPQHF
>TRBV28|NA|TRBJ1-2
CASSPFEGLRGYTF
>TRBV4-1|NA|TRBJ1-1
CASSQVRLDTLGTEAFF
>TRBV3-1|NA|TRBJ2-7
CASSQAGGIGSYEQYF
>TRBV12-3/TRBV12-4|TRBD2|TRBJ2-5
CASSSRTSGSPETQYF
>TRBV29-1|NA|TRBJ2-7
CSVGPTSGNEQYF
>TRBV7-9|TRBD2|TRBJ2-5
CASSLDTSGRTRETQYF
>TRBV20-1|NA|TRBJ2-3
CSARDLSDYQDTQYF
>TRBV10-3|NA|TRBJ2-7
CATHTTGTYEQYF
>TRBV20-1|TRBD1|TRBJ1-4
CSASPPGQGGEKLFF
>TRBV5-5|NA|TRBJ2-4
CASSLPAGKAKNIQYF
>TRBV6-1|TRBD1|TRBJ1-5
CASSRTGANQPQHF